The TCR beta chain described here comes from a study of T-cell reconstitution after alpha-beta-depleted transplantation in children. The V end was cut by 6 bases, the J end by 3 bases, with 10 bases between. Germline-derived CDR1 and CDR2 are KGHDR and SFDVKD. The CDR3 spans 13 residues. A TCRbeta library incorporating unique molecular identifiers was prepared. In TCRdb, the PCR reads were re-called with MiXCR into one record per CDR3 protein. The table lists about 610,000 distinct CDR3 sequences, roughly a tenth of them singletons. This clonotype was seen a few times. The rearrangement uses TRBV24-1 and TRBJ1-2; no clear D. This clonotype was sampled from a human donor who donated a stem cell graft to a child with acute myeloid leukemia. The specimen comprised PBMCs from the stem cell graft donor, sampled from the stem cell graft. The CDR3 here is CATSLEEHYGYTF. The CDR3 DNA reads as TGTGCCACCAGTTTAGAGGAGCACTATGGCTACACCTTC.